What follows are 22 T cell receptor beta chains derived from one specimen sequenced in a study of blood T cell repertoires in COVID-19. Method: immunoSEQ multiplex PCR; TCRdb's copy keeps in-frame clones and lacks some. The sample records around 180,000 clones, more than 70% being singletons. The sample taken for sequencing was peripheral blood. These receptors were collected from a human donor in a cohort sampled during active COVID-19.

CDR3 residues: CAVLGGPAGELFF. The CDR3 DNA reads as TGTGCCGTTCTGGGAGGGCCGGCCGGGGAGCTGTTTTTT. V usage is TRBV19 and J usage is TRBJ2-2, with 7 nucleotides matching TRBD2. Losses at the gene ends were 11 bases for V and 6 bases for J; bases not matched to a gene: 9. This CDR3 has 13 amino acids. Germline V gene data show CDR1 as LNHDA and CDR2 as SQIVND (reference sequence). The complete variable domain, with remaining parts taken from reference TRBV19 and TRBJ2-2, reads DGGITQSPKYLFRKEGQNVTLSCEQNLNHDAMYWYRQDPGQGLRLIYYSQIVNDFQKGDIAEGYSVSREKKESFPLTVTSAQKNPTAFYLCAVLGGPAGELFFGEGSRLTVL.

The chain couples TRBV11-2 to TRBJ2-7; D is possibly TRBD1 (5 bases). The CDR3 spans 16 residues. In germline, CDR1 is SGHAT, CDR2 FQNNGV. Trimming stripped 5 bases from V and 8 bases from J, with 25 bases between. The CDR3 DNA sequence: TGTGCCAGCAGCAATACCGACAGAACCAGTTTTTTGAAGCAGTACTTC. Encoded protein: CASSNTDRTSFLKQYF.

This rearrangement joins TRBV19 to TRBJ1-3; 7 bases agree with TRBD1. V shed 6 bases and J 2 bases; nucleotides not matched to a gene: 7. The CDR3 totals 15 residues. Germline V CDR1 and CDR2: LNHDA, SQIVND (reference sequence). The CDR3 is CASRLRDSTGNTIYF. The CDR3 region has the DNA TGTGCCAGTAGACTACGGGACAGTACTGGAAACACCATATATTTT.

The gene calls are TRBV4-3 and TRBJ2-2; TRBD1 matches 10 bases. CDR1 and CDR2 (germline): LGHNA, YSLEER. The trim removed 3 bases at V and 1 base at J, leaving 2 bases unmatched. The CDR3 has 16 residues. The CDR3: CASSQRTGGNTGELFF. In DNA, the CDR3 is TGCGCCAGCAGCCAGAGGACAGGGGGGAACACCGGGGAGCTGTTTTTT.

There are a few counts of this clone. The genes are TRBV7-2 and TRBJ1-3; no reliable D call. With 4 bases removed from V and 4 bases from J, the gap between germline ends came to 8 bases. CDR3 length: 13 residues. Germline assignment: CDR1 SGHTA and CDR2 FQGNSA. CDR3 region: CASSSILGNTIYF. The CDR3 coding sequence is TGTGCCAGCAGCTCCATTCTAGGAAACACCATATATTTT. The full variable domain, completed using reference TRBV7-2 and TRBJ1-3, is GAGVSQSPSNKVTEKGKDVELRCDPISGHTALYWYRQSLGQGLEFLIYFQGNSAPDKSGLPSDRFSAERTGGSVSTLTIQRTQQEDSAVYLCASSSILGNTIYFGEGSWLTVV.

The J gene is TRBJ2-3, the V gene TRBV19, with 7 bases that match TRBD1. The germline V gene encodes CDR1 LNHDA and CDR2 SQIVND (reference sequence). The CDR3 is 18 amino acids. V dropped 1 base and J dropped 3; count of bases not matched to a gene: 13. This chain's CDR3 is CASSIGDRVQRRTDTQYF. In DNA form, the CDR3 reads TGTGCCAGTAGTATAGGAGACAGGGTACAGCGGCGGACAGATACGCAGTATTTT.

This chain's CDR3 is CASTPGLAGVNEQFF. CDR3 sequence (DNA): TGTGCCAGTACTCCCGGGTTAGCGGGAGTCAATGAGCAGTTCTTC. This chain joins TRBV19 and TRBJ2-1; TRBD2 aligns across 9 bases. Germline V gives CDR1 LNHDA, CDR2 SQIVND (reference sequence). The CDR3 runs to 15 residues. V trimming: 7 bases; J trimming: 6 bases; junction bases outside the gene matches: 10.

The chain is built from TRBV19 and TRBJ2-7, with TRBD2 matching over 7 bases. Germline values: CDR1 LNHDA, CDR2 SQIVND (reference sequence). The CDR3 covers 13 residues. Unmatched junction bases numbered 8, after V lost 9 bases and J lost 3 bases. The CDR3 DNA follows: TGTGCCAGCAGTCGAGGCGGGGGCTACGAGCAGTACTTC. It encodes CASSRGGGYEQYF.

The count of this clone is one. The chain links TRBV5-5 to TRBJ1-6; D is possibly TRBD1 (6 bases). The ends were cut back, 0 bases at V and 9 bases at J, with 10 bases in the middle. The germline V gene encodes CDR1 SGHKS and CDR2 YYEKEE (reference sequence). The CDR3 sequence is 14 residues long. CDR3 sequence reads: CASSLDGGRSPLHF. DNA for the CDR3: TGTGCCAGCAGCTTGGACGGGGGGCGTTCACCCCTCCACTTT.

The chain couples TRBV9 to TRBJ2-7, with TRBD1 matching 11 bases. The V and J ends lost 3 bases and 4 bases, in that order; junction bases with no gene match: 9. The CDR3 length is 16 residues. Germline lookup yields CDR1 SGDLS and CDR2 YYNGEE. Here the CDR3 DNA reads TGTGCCAGCAGCGAGGCTCAGGGACAGGGGGTTTACGAGCAGTACTTC. It yields the protein CASSEAQGQGVYEQYF.

This clone was found a few times. The gene calls are TRBV2 and TRBJ1-3; 7 nucleotides match TRBD1. The ends lost 8 bases at V and 2 bases at J; junction bases unmatched: 6. Germline V lookup: CDR1 SNHLY, CDR2 FYNNEI. The CDR3 is made up of 14 amino acids. The CDR3 spells CASRNDRAGNTIYF. The CDR3 DNA reads as TGTGCCAGCCGTAACGACAGGGCTGGAAACACCATATATTTT.

The rearrangement links TRBV4-3 to TRBJ2-7, with 7 bases lining up with TRBD2. The length of the CDR3 is 17 residues. CDR1 is LGHNA and CDR2 is YSLEER in the germline V gene. V lost 1 base, J lost 0 bases, and 9 bases stayed unmatched. This CDR3 is CASSQGTLAELSYEQYF. The CDR3 nucleotides are TGCGCCAGCAGCCAAGGCACCCTAGCGGAACTCTCCTACGAGCAGTACTTC.

This chain links TRBV5-6 with TRBJ2-2; possible D gene TRBD1, 5 bases. CDR1 is SGHDT, CDR2 YYEEEE, per germline. Trimming stripped 3 bases from V and 7 bases from J, with 16 bases between. The CDR3 extends over 15 amino acids. The CDR3 DNA reads TGTGCCAGCAGCTGGCGGACAAGAGGAGACGGGGAGCTGTTTTTT. Amino acids: CASSWRTRGDGELFF. The entire variable domain, with the rest obtained from reference TRBV5-6 and TRBJ2-2, is as follows: DAGVTQSPTHLIKTRGQQVTLRCSPKSGHDTVSWYQQALGQGPQFIFQYYEEEERQRGNFPDRFSGHQFPNYSSELNVNALLLGDSALYLCASSWRTRGDGELFFGEGSRLTVL.

This clone has only one observation. The chain employs TRBV15 and TRBJ2-5; a weak D match, TRBD2 (5 bases). The germline V gene encodes CDR1 LNHNV and CDR2 YYDKDF (reference sequence). CDR3 length: 18 residues. The germline V and J ends were trimmed by 1 base and 3 bases, with 21 bases remaining between them. The CDR3 here is CATSRGREDWGLKETQYF. In DNA, the CDR3 is TGTGCCACCAGCAGAGGGCGAGAGGACTGGGGATTAAAAGAGACCCAGTACTTC.

This clone was detected ten times or more. The gene calls are TRBV4-2 and TRBJ2-5; 11 bases agree with TRBD2. From germline, CDR1 is LGHNA and CDR2 YNFKEQ. There are 17 residues in the CDR3. J was trimmed by 5 bases and V by 3 bases; bases with no gene match: 11. CDR3 bases: TGTGCCAGCAGCCAGGGGATTAGCGGGAGGGCCGATGAGACCCAGTACTTC. Its protein is CASSQGISGRADETQYF.

The rearrangement uses TRBV6-6 and TRBJ2-7; TRBD1 matches at 10 bases. CDR1 and CDR2 (germline): MNHNY, SVGAGI (reference sequence). The CDR3 spans 14 residues. V trimming: 7 bases; J trimming: 4 bases; junction bases outside the gene matches: 7. The DNA of the CDR3 is TGTGCCAGCACCCGGGGACAGGGGATTTACGAGCAGTACTTC. Amino acids: CASTRGQGIYEQYF.

The chain's CDR3 is CASSQGDRGYNSPLHF. The CDR3 DNA reads TGTGCCAGCAGCCAAGGGGACAGGGGTTATAATTCACCCCTCCACTTT. The genes are TRBV3-1 (or the pseudogene TRBV3-2) and TRBJ1-6; 10 positions agree with TRBD1. Germline CDR1 is LGHDT and CDR2 is YNNKEL (reference sequence). The CDR3 covers 16 residues. Trimming took 1 base from V and 4 from J; bases not matched to a gene: 1.

This clone came up a few times. The chain combines TRBV4-2 with TRBJ2-3, with TRBD2 matching over 9 bases. In germline, CDR1 is LGHNA, CDR2 YNFKEQ. The CDR3 sequence is 16 residues long. J was trimmed by 5 bases and V by 2 bases; bases with no gene match: 8. In nucleotides, the CDR3 is TGTGCCAGCAGCCAAATAGCGGGAGTGAATCGAGATACGCAGTATTTT. Residues: CASSQIAGVNRDTQYF.

V usage is TRBV5-4 and J usage is TRBJ2-7; D uncertain. This CDR3 has 14 amino acids. V gave up 1 base and J gave up 2 bases, with 10 bases separating them. Germline V CDR1 and CDR2: SGHNT, YYREEE (reference sequence). CDR3 DNA: TGTGCCAGCAGCTTGACGCAGGCTACCTACGAGCAGTACTTC. Translated, it gives CASSLTQATYEQYF.

The V and J genes are TRBV19 and TRBJ2-2; a possible D gene is TRBD1 (5 bases). V gave up 8 bases and J gave up 2 bases, with 15 bases separating them. CDR1 and CDR2 (germline): LNHDA, SQIVND (reference sequence). This CDR3 comprises 15 residues. Here the CDR3 reads CASCQGSSNTGELFF. DNA of the CDR3: TGTGCCAGTTGCCAGGGCTCCTCCAACACCGGGGAGCTGTTTTTT.

This clone came up once. The chain uses TRBV24-1 and TRBJ1-2; 10 positions match TRBD1. Losses at the gene ends were 2 bases for V and 4 bases for J; bases not matched to a gene: 3. CDR3 size: 15 residues. CDR1 KGHDR and CDR2 SFDVKD come from the germline V gene. The CDR3 protein is CATSDSGTGAYGYTF. CDR3 nucleotides: TGTGCCACCAGTGATTCCGGGACAGGGGCCTATGGCTACACCTTC.

The chain has TRBV28 and TRBJ1-5, with 9 bases that match TRBD1. The J call may be incorrect, as the DNA end agrees better with TRBJ2-3. The length of the CDR3 is 17 residues. Germline V gene sequence: CDR1 MDHEN, CDR2 SYDVKM. The CDR3: CASSARLQGASNQPQYF. As DNA, the CDR3 is TGTGCCAGCAGTGCGCGCCTACAGGGGGCCAGCAATCAGCCCCAGTATTTT.